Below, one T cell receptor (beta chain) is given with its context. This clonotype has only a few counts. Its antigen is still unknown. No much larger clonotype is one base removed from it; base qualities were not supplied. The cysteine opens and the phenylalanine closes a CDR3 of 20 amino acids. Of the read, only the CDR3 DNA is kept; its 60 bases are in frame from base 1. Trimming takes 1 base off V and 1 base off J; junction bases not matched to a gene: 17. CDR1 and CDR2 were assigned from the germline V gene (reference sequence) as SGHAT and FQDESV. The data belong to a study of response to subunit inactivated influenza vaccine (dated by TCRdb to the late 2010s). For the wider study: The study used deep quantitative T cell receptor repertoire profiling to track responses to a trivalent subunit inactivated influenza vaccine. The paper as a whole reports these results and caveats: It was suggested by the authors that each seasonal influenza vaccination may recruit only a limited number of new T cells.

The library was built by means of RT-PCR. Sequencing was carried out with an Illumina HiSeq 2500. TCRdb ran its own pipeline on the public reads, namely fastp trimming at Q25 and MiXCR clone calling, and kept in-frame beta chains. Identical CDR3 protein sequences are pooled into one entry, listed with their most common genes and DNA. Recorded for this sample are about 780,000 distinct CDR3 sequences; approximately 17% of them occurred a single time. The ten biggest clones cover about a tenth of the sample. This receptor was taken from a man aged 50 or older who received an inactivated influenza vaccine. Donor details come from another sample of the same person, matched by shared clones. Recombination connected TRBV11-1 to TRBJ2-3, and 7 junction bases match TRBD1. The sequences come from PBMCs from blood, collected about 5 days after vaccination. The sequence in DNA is TGTGCCAGCAGCTTAGGAGGGCTAACAGGGGTAAATTCACGCACAGATACGCAGTATTTT. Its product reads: CASSLGGLTGVNSRTDTQYF.